The T cell receptor (beta chain) described here comes from a study of CD8 T cells in ankylosing spondylitis (TCRdb year 2017). Context from the whole study: The study set out to find disease-linked TCR variants by profiling T cell receptor beta repertoires in ankylosing spondylitis patients and healthy donors. The whole study cohort included under 140 healthy donors and around 25 ankylosing spondylitis patients. Peripheral blood was sampled, and synovial fluid was additionally collected from ankylosing spondylitis patients.

TCRdb shows the sequencer as Illumina HiSeq 2500. TCR beta libraries were prepared by quantitative 5'-RACE with molecular barcodes. In the authors' own workflow: Disease-linked TCR variants were identified with a new computational method built on a probabilistic model of VDJ rearrangement. The raw public reads went through TCRdb reprocessing: fastp at Q25, MiXCR clone calling, in-frame beta chains kept. Identical CDR3 protein sequences are pooled into one entry, listed with their most common genes and DNA. The V and J calls shown here were made by TCRdb, not taken from the authors' results. The sample records fewer than 750,000 distinct CDR3 sequences, under 20% of which are singletons. Under 20% of the sample belongs to the ten largest clones. V is pruned by 6 bases and J by 4 bases, leaving 7 bases of the junction without a gene match. From a lookup of the germline V gene, CDR1 and CDR2 are MNHNS and SASEGT. Measured from the cysteine to the phenylalanine, the CDR3 is 14 residues long. Just the 42-base CDR3 DNA is kept, in frame starting at base 1.

Overall study results and their limits: The disease-linked clones showed a CD8+ phenotype and occurred at relatively low frequencies in peripheral blood. The disease-linked clones were reported as significantly enriched in matched synovial fluid samples from ankylosing spondylitis patients. Some TCR beta motif variants had previously been reported in synovial fluid and blood of reactive arthritis patients, which suggested common disease-initiation mechanisms. Blood from ankylosing spondylitis patients appeared to be characterized by a TCR beta motif composed of 7 to 9 highly homologous amino acid variants.

This clonotype was picked up a small number of times. Its recognized antigen is unknown. Base-call qualities are not available, and no considerably larger clone is one nucleotide away. The rearranged segments are TRBV6-1 and TRBJ2-3, with 7 middle bases fitting TRBD2. The material sequenced was blood, either unsorted or a sorted T cell fraction (not recorded which). This TCR came from a male donor with ankylosing spondylitis. The DNA reads TGTGCCAGCAGGCCGGGGGGAGTCGCAGATACGCAGTATTTT. This translates into CASRPGGVADTQYF.